This TCR beta chain originates from a study of cytomegalovirus exposure and HLA in healthy donors. The overall study: The roughly 100 million unique TCR beta sequences, from roughly 170 million T cells, were found by an earlier analysis.

Although they were nominally healthy when sampled, donors likely had unrecorded immune exposures. 13 Jbeta primers and 60 Vbeta primers were used for the PCR. In the original workflow: Approximately 11 million shared chains were among the approximately 87 million unique TCR beta chains that a later analysis counted. Here immunoSEQ multiplex PCR was the method, and the copy in TCRdb shows in-frame clones only, minus some. The DNA was the basis for D and trimming; V, J and clone size are from that table. The sample has under 300,000 clones; 70% to 90% are singletons. This CDR3 region has 18 residues. Trimming removed 5 bases from V and 9 bases from J; junction bases left unmatched: 19. Germline CDR1 is LNHDA and CDR2 is SQIVND (reference sequence). As concerns this clone: The antigen is not known.

General study points: TCR beta V- and J-gene trimming, according to a later analysis, was linked to a missense DCLRE1C variant.

This chain uses TRBV19 with TRBJ2-3; 11 bases align to TRBD2. This TCR came from a woman between 40 and 50 years old in good health and CMV-seropositive. Material: PBMCs. The CDR3 nucleotides read TGTGCCAGTAGTGGCCCGTTACAGGGTAGCGGGAGGGCATTCACGCAGTATTTT. It codes for CASSGPLQGSGRAFTQYF.